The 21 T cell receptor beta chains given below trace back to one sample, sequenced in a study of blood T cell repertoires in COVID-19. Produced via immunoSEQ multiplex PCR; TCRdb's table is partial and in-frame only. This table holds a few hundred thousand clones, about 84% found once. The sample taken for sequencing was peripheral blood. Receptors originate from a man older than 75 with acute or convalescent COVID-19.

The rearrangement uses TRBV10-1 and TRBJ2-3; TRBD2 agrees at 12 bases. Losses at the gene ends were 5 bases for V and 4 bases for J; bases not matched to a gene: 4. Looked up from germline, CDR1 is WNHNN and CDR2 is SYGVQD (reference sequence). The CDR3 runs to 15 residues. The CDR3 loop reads CASSSTSGGPDTQYF. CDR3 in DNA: TGCGCCAGCAGTTCAACTAGCGGGGGGCCAGATACGCAGTATTTT.

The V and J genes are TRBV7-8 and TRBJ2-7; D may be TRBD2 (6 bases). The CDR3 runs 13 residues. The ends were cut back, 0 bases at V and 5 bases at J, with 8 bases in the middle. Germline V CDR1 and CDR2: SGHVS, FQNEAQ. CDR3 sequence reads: CASSLAGGNEQYF. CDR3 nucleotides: TGTGCCAGCAGCTTAGCGGGAGGAAACGAGCAGTACTTC.

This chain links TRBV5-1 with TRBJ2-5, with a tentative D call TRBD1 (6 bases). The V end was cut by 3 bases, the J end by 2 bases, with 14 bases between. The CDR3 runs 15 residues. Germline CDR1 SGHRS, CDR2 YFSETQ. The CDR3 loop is CASSSGRGKQETQYF. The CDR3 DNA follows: TGCGCCAGCAGCTCGGGCAGGGGAAAACAAGAGACCCAGTACTTC.

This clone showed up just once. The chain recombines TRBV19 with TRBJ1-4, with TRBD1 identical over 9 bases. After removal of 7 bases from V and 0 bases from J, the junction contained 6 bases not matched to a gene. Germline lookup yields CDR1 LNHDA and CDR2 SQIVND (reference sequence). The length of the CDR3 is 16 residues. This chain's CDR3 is CASKDRGFATNEKLFF. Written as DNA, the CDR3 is TGTGCCAGTAAGGACAGGGGTTTTGCAACTAATGAAAAACTGTTTTTT.

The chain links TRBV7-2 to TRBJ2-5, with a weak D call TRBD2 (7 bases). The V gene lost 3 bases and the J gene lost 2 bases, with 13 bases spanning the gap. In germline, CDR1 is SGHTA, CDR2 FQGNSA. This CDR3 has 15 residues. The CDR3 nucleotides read TGTGCCAGCAGCTTGAACGGGGGGCGGCAAGAGACCCAGTACTTC. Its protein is CASSLNGGRQETQYF.

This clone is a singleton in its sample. The CDR3 bases are TGTGCCAGCAGCCAAGGTGGCAATCATGAAAAACTGTTTTTT. This encodes CASSQGGNHEKLFF. The chain joins TRBV3-1 (or the pseudogene TRBV3-2) to TRBJ1-4; no reliable D call. The V end was cut by 1 base, the J end by 6 bases, with 9 bases between. Germline assignment: CDR1 LGHDT and CDR2 YNNKEL (reference sequence). The CDR3 loop spans 14 amino acids.

CDR3 sequence: CASSVASYGYTF. CDR3 nucleotides: TGTGCCAGCAGCGTAGCTTCGTATGGCTACACCTTC. This chain connects TRBV9 to TRBJ1-2; D uncertain. V was clipped by 0 bases and J by 5 bases, with 5 bases between them. CDR1 is SGDLS, CDR2 YYNGEE, per germline. The CDR3 loop spans 12 amino acids.

CDR3 residues: CASSSRGLRNNEQFF. The DNA for the CDR3 is TGTGCCAGCAGCTCCAGGGGTTTAAGGAACAATGAGCAGTTCTTC. The chain recombines TRBV5-8 with TRBJ2-1; tentatively, D is TRBD1 (6 bases). Germline CDR1 reads SGHTS; CDR2 reads YDEGEE. CDR3 length: 15 residues. V lost 3 bases, J lost 5 bases, and 15 bases lay in between. Variable domain in full (rest from reference TRBV5-8 and TRBJ2-1): EAGVTQSPTHLIKTRGQQATLRCSPISGHTSVYWYQQALGLGLQFLLWYDEGEERNRGNFPPRFSGRQFPNYSSELNVNALELEDSALYLCASSSRGLRNNEQFFGPGTRLTVL.

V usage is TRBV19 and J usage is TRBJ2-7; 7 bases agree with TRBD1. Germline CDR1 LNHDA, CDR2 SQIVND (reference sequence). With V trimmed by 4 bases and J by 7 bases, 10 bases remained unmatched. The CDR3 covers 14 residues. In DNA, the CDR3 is TGTGCCAGTAGTACTAGGACAGGTATCGGAGAGCAGTACTTC. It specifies CASSTRTGIGEQYF.

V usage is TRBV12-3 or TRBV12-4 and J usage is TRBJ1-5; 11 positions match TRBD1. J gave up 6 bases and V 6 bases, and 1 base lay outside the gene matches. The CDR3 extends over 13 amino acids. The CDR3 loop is CASRGQGGQPQHF. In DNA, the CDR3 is TGTGCCAGCAGGGGACAGGGGGGTCAGCCCCAGCATTTT.

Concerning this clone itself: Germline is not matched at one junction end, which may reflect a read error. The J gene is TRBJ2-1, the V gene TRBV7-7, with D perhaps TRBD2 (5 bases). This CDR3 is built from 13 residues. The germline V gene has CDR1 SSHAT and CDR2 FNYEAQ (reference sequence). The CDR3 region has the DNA TGTGCTAGCAGCCAATCATGGGAGAATGAGCAGTTCTTC. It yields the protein CASSQSWENEQFF.

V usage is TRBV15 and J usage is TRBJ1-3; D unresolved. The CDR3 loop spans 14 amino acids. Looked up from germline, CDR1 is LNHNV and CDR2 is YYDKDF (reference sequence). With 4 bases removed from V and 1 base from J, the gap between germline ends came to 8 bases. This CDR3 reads CATSTTTSGNTIYF. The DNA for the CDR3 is TGTGCCACCAGCACGACAACGTCTGGAAACACCATATATTTT.

As DNA, the CDR3 is TGTGCCAGCAGTTTAACGCAGGGAGGACTTTACGAGCAGTACTTC. It codes for CASSLTQGGLYEQYF. The V call is TRBV27, the J call TRBJ2-7; D is perhaps TRBD2 (6 bases). The CDR3 has 15 amino acids. Trimming pared 2 bases from V and 4 bases from J, leaving 15 bases between. From germline, CDR1 is MNHEY and CDR2 SMNVEV (reference sequence).

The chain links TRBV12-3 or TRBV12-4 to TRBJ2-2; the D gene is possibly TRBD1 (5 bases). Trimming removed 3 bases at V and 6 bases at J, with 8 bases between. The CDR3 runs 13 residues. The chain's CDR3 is CASSLDIAGELFF. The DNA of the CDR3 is TGTGCCAGCAGTTTGGACATTGCCGGGGAGCTGTTTTTT.

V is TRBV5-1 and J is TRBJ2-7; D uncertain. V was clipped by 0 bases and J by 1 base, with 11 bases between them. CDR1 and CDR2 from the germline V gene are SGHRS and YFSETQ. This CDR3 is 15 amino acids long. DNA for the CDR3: TGCGCCAGCAGCTTGGACTGGTTTCTGTCCTACGAGCAGTACTTC. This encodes CASSLDWFLSYEQYF.

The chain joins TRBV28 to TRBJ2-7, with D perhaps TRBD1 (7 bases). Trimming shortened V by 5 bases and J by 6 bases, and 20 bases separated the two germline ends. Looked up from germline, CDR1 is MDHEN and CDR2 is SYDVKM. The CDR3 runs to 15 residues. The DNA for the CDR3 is TGTGCCAGCAGTCCCCAGGGGGGCGGTTGGGGCGAGCAGTACTTC. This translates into CASSPQGGGWGEQYF.

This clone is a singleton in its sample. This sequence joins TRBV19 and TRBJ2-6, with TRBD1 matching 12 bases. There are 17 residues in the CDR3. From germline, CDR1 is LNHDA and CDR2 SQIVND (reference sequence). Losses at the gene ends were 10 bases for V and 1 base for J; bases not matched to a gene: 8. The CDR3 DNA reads TGTGCCACACACCGGGACAGGGGGCTTTCTGGGGCCAACGTCCTGACTTTC. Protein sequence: CATHRDRGLSGANVLTF.

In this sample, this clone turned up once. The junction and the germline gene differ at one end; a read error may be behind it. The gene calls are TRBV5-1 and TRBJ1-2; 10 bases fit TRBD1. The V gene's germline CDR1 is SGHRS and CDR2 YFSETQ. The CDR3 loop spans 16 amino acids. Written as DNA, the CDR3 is TGCGCCAGCAGATTGGGACAGGGGAGTTACCTCTATGGCTACACCTTC. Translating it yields CASRLGQGSYLYGYTF.

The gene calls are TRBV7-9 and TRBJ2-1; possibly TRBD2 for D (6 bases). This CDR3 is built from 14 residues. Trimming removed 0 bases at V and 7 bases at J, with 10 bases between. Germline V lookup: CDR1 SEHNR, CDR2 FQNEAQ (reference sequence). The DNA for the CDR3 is TGTGCCAGCAGCTTAGCGAGTAGCGGAAATGAGCAGTTCTTC. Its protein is CASSLASSGNEQFF.

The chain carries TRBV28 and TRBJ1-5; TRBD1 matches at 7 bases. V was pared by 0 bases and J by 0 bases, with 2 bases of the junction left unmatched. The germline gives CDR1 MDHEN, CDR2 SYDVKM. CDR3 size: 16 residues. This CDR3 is CASSLWTGSSNQPQHF. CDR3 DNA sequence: TGTGCCAGCAGTTTATGGACAGGGAGTAGCAATCAGCCCCAGCATTTT.

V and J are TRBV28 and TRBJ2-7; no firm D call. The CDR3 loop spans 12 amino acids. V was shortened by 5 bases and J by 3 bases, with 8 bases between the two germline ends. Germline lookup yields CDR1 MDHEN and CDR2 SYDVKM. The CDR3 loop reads CASSRVIYEQYF. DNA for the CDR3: TGTGCCAGCAGTCGGGTAATCTACGAGCAGTACTTC.